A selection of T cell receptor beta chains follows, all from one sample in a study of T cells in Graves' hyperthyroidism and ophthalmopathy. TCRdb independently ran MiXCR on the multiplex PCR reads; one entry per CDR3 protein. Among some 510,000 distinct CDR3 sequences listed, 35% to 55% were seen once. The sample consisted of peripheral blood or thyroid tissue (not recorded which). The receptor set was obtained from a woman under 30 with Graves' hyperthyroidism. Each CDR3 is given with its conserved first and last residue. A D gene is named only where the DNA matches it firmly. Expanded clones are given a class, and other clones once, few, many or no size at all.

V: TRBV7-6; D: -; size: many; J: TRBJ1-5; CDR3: CASSLVHGVNQPQHF; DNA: TGTGCCAGCAGCTTAGTACACGGGGTCAATCAGCCCCAGCATTTT
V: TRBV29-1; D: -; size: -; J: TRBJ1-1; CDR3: CSVADKGDFSEAFF; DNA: TGCAGCGTAGCCGACAAGGGGGACTTCTCTGAAGCTTTCTTT
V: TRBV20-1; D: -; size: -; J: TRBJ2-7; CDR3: CSASLFTVGEEQYF; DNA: TGCAGTGCTAGCCTATTTACGGTCGGCGAGGAGCAGTACTTC
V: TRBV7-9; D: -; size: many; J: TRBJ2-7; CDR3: CATGLGQGSHEQYF; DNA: TGTGCCACCGGCCTGGGGCAGGGGAGCCACGAGCAGTACTTC
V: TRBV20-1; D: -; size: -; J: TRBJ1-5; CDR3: CSARRAPGQPQHF; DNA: TGCAGTGCTCGAAGGGCCCCGGGGCAGCCCCAGCATTTT
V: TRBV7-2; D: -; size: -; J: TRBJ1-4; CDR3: CASNLAGGAATNEKLFF; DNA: TGTGCCAGCAACTTAGCGGGCGGAGCGGCAACTAATGAAAAACTGTTTTTT
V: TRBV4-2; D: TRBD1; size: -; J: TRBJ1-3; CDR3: CASSRQGGIVVSGNTIYF; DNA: TGTGCCAGCAGCCGACAGGGTGGGATTGTCGTCTCTGGAAACACCATATATTTT
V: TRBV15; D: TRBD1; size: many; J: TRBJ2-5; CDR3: CATGRGLETQYF; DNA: TGTGCCACCGGCAGGGGGTTGGAGACCCAGTACTTC
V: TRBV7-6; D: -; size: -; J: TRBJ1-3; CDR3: CASSPPVSGDTIYF; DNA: TGTGCCAGCAGCCCCCCCGTCTCTGGAGACACCATATATTTT
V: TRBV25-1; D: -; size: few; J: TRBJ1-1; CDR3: CASVVAELDTEAFF; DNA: TGTGCCAGCGTTGTTGCGGAATTGGACACTGAAGCTTTCTTT
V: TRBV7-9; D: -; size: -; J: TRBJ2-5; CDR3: CASSLASSSKETQYF; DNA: TGTGCCAGCAGCTTAGCGAGTAGCAGTAAAGAGACCCAGTACTTC
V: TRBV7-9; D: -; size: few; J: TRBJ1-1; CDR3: CASSLHRENTEAFF; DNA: TGTGCCAGCAGCTTACACAGGGAGAACACTGAAGCTTTCTTT
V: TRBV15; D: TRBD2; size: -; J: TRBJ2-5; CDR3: CATSRDASGKAETQYF; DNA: TGTGCCACCAGCAGAGATGCCAGCGGGAAGGCGGAGACCCAGTACTTC
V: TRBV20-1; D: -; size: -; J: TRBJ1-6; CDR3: CSARDDRPYNSPLHF; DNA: TGCAGTGCTAGAGATGACAGGCCTTATAATTCACCCCTCCACTTT
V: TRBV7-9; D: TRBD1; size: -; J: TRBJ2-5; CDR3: CASSYGQGARETQYF; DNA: TGTGCCAGCAGCTACGGACAGGGGGCGCGAGAGACCCAGTACTTC
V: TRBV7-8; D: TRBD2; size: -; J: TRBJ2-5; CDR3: CASSQALAGAGETQYF; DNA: TGTGCCAGCAGCCAAGCCCTAGCGGGAGCTGGCGAGACCCAGTACTTC
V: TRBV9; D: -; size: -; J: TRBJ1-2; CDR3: CASSPRDRFYEYTF; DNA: TGTGCCAGCAGCCCCCGGGACCGGTTCTATGAGTACACCTTC
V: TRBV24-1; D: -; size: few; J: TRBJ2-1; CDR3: CATRSSSYNEQFF; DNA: TGTGCCACCCGCTCGTCCTCCTACAATGAGCAGTTCTTC
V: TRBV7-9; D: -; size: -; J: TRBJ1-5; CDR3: CASSQSRAGNQPQHF; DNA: TGTGCCAGCAGCCAATCGAGGGCAGGGAATCAGCCCCAGCATTTT
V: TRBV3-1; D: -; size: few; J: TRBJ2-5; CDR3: CASRGLGGAETQYF; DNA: TGTGCCAGCAGGGGGCTGGGAGGCGCGGAGACCCAGTACTTC
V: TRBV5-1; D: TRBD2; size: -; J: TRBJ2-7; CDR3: CASSPSGGPSYEQYF; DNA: TGCGCCAGCAGCCCCAGCGGGGGCCCATCCTACGAGCAGTACTTC
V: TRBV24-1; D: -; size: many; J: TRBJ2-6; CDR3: CATSEGTVPGANVLTF; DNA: TGTGCCACCAGTGAGGGAACGGTTCCTGGGGCCAACGTCCTGACTTTC
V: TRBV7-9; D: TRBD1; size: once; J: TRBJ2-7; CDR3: CASSPGDSMYF; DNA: TGTGCCAGCAGCCCCGGGGACAGCATGTACTTC
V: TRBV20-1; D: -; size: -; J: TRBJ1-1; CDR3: CSAGQNRANTEAFF; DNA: TGCAGTGCTGGGCAAAACAGGGCGAACACTGAAGCTTTCTTT
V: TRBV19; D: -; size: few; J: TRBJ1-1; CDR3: CATGEARGTEAFF; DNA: TGTGCCACCGGGGAGGCTCGGGGCACTGAAGCTTTCTTT
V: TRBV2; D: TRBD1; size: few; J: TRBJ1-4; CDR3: CASSRGGQGDEKLFF; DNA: TGTGCCAGCAGCCGCGGTGGACAGGGGGATGAAAAACTGTTTTTT
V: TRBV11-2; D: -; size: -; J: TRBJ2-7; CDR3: CASSHPGTYEQYF; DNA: TGTGCCAGCAGCCACCCCGGGACCTACGAGCAGTACTTC
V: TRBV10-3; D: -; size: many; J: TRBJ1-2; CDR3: CAISDPTDNYGYTF; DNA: TGTGCCATCAGTGATCCAACCGACAACTATGGCTACACCTTC